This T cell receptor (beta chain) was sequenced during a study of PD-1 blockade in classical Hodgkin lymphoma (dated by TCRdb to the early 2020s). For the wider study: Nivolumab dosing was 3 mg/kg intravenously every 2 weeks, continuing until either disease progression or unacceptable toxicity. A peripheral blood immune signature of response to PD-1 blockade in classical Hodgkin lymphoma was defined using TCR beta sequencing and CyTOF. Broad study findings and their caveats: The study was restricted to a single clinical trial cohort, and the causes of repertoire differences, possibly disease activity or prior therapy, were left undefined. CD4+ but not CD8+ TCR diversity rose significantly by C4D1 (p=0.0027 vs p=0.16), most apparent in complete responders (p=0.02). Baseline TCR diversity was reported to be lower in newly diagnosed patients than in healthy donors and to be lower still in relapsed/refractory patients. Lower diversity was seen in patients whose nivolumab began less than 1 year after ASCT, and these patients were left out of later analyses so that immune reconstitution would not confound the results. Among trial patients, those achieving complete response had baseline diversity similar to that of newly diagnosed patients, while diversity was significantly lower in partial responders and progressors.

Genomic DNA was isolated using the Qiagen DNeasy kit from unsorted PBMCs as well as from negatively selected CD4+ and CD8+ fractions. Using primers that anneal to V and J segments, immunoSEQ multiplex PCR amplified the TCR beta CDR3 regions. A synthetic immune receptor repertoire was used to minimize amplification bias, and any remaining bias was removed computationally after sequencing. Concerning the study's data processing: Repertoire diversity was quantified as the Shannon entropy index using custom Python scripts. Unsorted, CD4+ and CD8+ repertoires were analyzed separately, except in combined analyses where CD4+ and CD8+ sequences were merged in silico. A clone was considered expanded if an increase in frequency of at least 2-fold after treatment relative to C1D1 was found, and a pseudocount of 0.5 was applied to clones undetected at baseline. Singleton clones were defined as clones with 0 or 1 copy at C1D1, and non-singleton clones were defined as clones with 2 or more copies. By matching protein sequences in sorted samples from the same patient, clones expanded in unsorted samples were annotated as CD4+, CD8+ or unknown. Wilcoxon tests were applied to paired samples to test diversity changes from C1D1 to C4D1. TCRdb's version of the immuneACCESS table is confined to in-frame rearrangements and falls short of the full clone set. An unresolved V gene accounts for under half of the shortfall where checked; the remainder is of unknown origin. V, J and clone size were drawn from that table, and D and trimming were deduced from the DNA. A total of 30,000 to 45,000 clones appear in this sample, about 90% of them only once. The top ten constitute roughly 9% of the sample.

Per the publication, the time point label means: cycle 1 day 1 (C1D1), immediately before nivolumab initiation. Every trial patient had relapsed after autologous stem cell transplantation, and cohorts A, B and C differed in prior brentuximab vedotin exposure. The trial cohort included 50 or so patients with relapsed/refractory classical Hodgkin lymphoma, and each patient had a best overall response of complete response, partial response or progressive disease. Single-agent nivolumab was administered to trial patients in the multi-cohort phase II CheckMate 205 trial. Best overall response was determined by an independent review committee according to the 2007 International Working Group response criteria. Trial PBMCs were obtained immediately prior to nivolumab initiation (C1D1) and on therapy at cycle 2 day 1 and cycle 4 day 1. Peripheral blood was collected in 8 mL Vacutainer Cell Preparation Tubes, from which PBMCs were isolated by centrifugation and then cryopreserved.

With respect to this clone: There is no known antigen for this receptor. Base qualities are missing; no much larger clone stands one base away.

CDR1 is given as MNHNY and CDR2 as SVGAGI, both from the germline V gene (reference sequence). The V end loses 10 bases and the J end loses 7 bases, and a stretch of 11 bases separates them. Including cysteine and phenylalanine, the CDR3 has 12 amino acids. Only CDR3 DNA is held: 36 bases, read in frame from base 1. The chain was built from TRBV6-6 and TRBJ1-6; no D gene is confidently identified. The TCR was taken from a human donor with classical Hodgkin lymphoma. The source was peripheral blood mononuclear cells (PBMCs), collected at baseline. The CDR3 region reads CAIKPGNSPLHF. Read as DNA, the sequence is TGTGCCATTAAACCCGGGAATTCACCCCTCCACTTT.